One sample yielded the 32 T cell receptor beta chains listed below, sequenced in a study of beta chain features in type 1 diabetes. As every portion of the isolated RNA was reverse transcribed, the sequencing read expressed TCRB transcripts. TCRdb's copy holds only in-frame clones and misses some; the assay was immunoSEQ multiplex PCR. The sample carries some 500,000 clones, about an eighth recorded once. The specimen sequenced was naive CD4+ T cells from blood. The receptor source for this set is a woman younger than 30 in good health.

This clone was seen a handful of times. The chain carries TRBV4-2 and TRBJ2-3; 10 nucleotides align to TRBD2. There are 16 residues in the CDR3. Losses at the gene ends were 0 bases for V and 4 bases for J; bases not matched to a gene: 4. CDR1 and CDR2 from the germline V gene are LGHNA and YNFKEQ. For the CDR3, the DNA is TGTGCCAGCAGCCAAGATCGGACTAGCGGCGCAGATACGCAGTATTTT. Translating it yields CASSQDRTSGADTQYF.

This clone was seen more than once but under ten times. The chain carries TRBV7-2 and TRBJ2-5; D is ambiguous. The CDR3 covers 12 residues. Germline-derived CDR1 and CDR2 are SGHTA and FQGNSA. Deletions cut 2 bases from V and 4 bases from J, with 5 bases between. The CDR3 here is CASSLIGETQYF. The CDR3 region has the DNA TGTGCCAGCAGCTTAATTGGAGAGACCCAGTACTTC. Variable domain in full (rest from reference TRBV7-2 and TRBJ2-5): GAGVSQSPSNKVTEKGKDVELRCDPISGHTALYWYRQSLGQGLEFLIYFQGNSAPDKSGLPSDRFSAERTGGSVSTLTIQRTQQEDSAVYLCASSLIGETQYFGPGTRLLVL.

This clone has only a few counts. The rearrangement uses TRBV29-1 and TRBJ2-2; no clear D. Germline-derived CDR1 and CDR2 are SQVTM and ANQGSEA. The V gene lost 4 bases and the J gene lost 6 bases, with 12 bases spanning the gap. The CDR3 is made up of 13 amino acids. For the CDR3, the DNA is TGCAGCGTTGCAAGAGCTATGGCCGGGGAGCTGTTTTTT. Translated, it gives CSVARAMAGELFF.

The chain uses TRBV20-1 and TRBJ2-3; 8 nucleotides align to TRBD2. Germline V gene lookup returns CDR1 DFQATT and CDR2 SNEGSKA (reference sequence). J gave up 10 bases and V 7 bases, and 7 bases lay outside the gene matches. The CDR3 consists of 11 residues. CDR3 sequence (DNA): TGCAGTGGTTTTATAGCGGGATCGCAGTATTTT. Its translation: CSGFIAGSQYF.

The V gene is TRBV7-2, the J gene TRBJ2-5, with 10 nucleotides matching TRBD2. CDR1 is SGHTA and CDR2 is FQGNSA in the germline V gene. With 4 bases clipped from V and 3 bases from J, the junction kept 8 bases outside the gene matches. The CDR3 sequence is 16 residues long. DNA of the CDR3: TGTGCCAGCAGCTCAGCCGGGACTAGCGAGAAAGAGACCCAGTACTTC. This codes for CASSSAGTSEKETQYF.

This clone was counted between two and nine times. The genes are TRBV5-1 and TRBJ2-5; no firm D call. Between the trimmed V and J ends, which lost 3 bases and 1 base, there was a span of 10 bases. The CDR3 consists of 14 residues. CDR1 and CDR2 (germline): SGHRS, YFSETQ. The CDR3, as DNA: TGCGCCAGCAGCTCCACGGGCTTCCAAGAGACCCAGTACTTC. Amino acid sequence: CASSSTGFQETQYF.

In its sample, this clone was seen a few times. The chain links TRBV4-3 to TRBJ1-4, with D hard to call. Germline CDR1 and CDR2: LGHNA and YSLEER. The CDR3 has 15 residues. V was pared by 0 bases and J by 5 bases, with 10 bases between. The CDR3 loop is CASSQDLALNEKLFF. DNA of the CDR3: TGCGCCAGCAGCCAAGATCTGGCTCTCAATGAAAAACTGTTTTTT.

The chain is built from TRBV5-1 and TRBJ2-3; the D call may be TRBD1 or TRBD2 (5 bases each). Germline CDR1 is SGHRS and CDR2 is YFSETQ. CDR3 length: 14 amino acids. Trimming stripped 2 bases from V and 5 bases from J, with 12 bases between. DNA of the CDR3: TGCGCCAGCAGCTTTGGGGGATCGGGAGATACGCAGTATTTT. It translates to CASSFGGSGDTQYF.

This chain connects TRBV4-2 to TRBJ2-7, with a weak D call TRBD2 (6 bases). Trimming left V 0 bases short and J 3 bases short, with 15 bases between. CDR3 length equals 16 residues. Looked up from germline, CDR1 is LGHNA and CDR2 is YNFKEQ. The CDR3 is CASSQDALGGDYEQYF. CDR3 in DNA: TGTGCCAGCAGCCAAGATGCCCTGGGGGGAGACTACGAGCAGTACTTC.

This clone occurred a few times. This chain's CDR3 is CASSTGTTTNEKLFF. CDR3 nucleotide sequence: TGTGCCAGCAGCACAGGCACGACAACTAATGAAAAACTGTTTTTT. The chain recombines TRBV5-4 with TRBJ1-4; D might be TRBD1 (5 bases). V lost 4 bases and J 0 bases, leaving 10 bases between the germline ends. Germline V gene lookup returns CDR1 SGHNT and CDR2 YYREEE (reference sequence). This CDR3 comprises 15 residues.

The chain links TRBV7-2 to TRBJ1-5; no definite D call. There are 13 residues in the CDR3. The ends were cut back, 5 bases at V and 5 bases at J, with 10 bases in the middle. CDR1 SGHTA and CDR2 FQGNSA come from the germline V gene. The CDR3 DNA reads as TGTGCCAGCAGCCCTAATCGGCATCAGCCCCAGCATTTT. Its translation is CASSPNRHQPQHF. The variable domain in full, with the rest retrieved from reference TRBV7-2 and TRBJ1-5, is GAGVSQSPSNKVTEKGKDVELRCDPISGHTALYWYRQSLGQGLEFLIYFQGNSAPDKSGLPSDRFSAERTGGSVSTLTIQRTQQEDSAVYLCASSPNRHQPQHFGDGTRLSIL.

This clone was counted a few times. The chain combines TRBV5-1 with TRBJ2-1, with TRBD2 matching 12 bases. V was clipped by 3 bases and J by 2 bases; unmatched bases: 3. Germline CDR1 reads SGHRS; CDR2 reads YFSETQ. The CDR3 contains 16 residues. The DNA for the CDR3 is TGCGCCAGCAGCTACGGACTAGCGGGACCCTACAATGAGCAGTTCTTC. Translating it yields CASSYGLAGPYNEQFF.

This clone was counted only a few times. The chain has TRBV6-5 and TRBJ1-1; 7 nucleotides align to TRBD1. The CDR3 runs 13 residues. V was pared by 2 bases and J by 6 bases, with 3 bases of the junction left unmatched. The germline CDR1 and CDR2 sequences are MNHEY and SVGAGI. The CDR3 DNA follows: TGTGCCAGCAGTTACGGCAGGGGGGCTGAAGCTTTCTTT. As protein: CASSYGRGAEAFF.

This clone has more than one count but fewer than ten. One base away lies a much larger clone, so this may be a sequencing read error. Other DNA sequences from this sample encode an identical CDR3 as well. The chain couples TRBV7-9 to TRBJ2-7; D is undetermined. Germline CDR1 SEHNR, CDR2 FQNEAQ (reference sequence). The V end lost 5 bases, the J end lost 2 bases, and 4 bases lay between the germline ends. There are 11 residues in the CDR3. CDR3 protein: CASSQAYEQYF. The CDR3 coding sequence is TGTGCCAGCAGCCAAGCCTACGAGCAGTACTTC.

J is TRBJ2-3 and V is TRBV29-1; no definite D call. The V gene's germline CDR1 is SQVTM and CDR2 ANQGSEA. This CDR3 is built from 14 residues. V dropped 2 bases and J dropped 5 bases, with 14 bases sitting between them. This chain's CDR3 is CSVESEFQLDTQYF. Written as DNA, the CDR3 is TGCAGCGTTGAAAGCGAGTTCCAGTTAGATACGCAGTATTTT.

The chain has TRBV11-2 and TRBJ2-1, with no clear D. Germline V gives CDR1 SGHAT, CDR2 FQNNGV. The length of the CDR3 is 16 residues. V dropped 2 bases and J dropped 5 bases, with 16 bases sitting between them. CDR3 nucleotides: TGTGCCAGCAGCTTATTCGGGCAGCGAATAAACAATGAGCAGTTCTTC. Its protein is CASSLFGQRINNEQFF.

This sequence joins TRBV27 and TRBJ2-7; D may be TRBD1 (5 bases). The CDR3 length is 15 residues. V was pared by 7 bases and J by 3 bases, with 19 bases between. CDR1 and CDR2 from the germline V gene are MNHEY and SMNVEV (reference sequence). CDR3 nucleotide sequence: TGTGCCAGCAAGGGCAGGGCAATCGGGTACTACGAGCAGTACTTC. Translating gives CASKGRAIGYYEQYF.

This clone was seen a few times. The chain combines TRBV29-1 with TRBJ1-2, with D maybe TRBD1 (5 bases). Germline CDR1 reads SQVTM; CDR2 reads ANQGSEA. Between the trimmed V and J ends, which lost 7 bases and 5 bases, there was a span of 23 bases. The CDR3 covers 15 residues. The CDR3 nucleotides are TGCAGCGCCGGCCTCCAGACAGTATCCGTTTATGGCTACACCTTC. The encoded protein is CSAGLQTVSVYGYTF.

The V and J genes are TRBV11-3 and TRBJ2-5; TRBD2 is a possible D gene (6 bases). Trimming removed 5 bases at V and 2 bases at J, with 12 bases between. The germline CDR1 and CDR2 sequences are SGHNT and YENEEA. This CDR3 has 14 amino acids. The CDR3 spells CASSRRGGQETQYF. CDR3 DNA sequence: TGTGCCAGCAGCAGGAGGGGCGGTCAAGAGACCCAGTACTTC.

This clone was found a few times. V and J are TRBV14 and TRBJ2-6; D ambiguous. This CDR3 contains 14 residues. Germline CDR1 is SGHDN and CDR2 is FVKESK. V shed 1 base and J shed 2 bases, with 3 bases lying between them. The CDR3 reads CASSQVAGANVLTF. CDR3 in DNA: TGTGCCAGCAGCCAAGTAGCTGGGGCCAACGTCCTGACTTTC.

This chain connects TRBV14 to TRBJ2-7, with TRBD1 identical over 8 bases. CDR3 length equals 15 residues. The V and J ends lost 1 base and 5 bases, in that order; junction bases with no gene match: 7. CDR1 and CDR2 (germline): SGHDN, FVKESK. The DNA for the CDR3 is TGTGCCAGCAGCCAAGGTGACAGGGGTAGAAACGAGCAGTACTTC. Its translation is CASSQGDRGRNEQYF.

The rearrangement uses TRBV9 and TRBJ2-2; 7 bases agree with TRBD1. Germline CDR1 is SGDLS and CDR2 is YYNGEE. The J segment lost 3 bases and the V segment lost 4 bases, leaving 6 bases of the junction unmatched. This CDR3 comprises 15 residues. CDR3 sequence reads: CASSIRQGYTGELFF. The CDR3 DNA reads TGTGCCAGCAGCATAAGACAGGGCTACACCGGGGAGCTGTTTTTT. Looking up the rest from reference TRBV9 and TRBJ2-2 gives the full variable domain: DSGVTQTPKHLITATGQRVTLRCSPRSGDLSVYWYQQSLDQGLQFLIQYYNGEERAKGNILERFSAQQFPDLHSELNLSSLELGDSALYFCASSIRQGYTGELFFGEGSRLTVL.

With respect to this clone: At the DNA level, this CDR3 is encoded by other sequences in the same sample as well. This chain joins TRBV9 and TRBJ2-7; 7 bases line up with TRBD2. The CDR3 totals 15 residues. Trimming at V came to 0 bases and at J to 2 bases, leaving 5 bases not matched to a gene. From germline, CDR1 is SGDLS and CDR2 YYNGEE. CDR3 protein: CASSVAASGPYEQYF. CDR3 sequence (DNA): TGTGCCAGCAGCGTAGCTGCTAGCGGACCCTACGAGCAGTACTTC.

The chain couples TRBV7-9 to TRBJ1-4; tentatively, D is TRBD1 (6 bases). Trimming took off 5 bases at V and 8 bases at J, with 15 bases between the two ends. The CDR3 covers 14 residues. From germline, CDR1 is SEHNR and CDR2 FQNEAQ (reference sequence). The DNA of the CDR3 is TGTGCCAGCAGCCCTGGAGGGACATTAGAAAAACTGTTTTTT. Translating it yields CASSPGGTLEKLFF.

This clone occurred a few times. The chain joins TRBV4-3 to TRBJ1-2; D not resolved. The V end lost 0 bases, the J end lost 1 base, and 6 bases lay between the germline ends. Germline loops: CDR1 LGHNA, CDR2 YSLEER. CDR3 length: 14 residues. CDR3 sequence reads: CASSQEPFNYGYTF. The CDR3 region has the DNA TGCGCCAGCAGCCAAGAACCTTTTAACTATGGCTACACCTTC.

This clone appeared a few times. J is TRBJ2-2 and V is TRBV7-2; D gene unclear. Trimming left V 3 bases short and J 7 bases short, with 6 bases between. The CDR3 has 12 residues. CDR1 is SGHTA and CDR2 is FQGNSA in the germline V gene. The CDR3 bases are TGTGCCAGCAGCTTTAAGATCGGGGAGCTGTTTTTT. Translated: CASSFKIGELFF.

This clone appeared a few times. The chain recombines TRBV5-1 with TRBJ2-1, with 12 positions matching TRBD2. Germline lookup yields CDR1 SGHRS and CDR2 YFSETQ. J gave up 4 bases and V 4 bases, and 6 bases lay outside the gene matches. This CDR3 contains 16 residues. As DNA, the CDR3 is TGCGCCAGCAGCCGGACCGGGACTAGCGGGTACAATGAGCAGTTCTTC. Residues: CASSRTGTSGYNEQFF. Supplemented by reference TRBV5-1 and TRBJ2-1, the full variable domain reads KAGVTQTPRYLIKTRGQQVTLSCSPISGHRSVSWYQQTPGQGLQFLFEYFSETQRNKGNFPGRFSGRQFSNSRSEMNVSTLELGDSALYLCASSRTGTSGYNEQFFGPGTRLTVL.

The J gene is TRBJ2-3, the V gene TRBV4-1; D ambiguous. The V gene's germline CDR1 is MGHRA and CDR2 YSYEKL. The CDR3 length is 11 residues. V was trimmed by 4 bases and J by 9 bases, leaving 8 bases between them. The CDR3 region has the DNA TGCGCCAGCAGCCTCCATGGCACGCAGTATTTT. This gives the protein CASSLHGTQYF.

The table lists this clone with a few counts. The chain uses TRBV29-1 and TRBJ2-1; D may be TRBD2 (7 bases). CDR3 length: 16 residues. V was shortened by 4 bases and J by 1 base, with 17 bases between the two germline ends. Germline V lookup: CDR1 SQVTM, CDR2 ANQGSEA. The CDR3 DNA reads TGCAGCGTTGCCGGGGGGCCGTTCATTTCCTACAATGAGCAGTTCTTC. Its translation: CSVAGGPFISYNEQFF.

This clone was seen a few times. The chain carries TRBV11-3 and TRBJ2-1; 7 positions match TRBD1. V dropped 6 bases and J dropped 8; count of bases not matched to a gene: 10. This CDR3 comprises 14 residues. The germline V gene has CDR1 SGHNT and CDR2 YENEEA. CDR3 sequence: CASREQSTGDEQFF. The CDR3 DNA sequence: TGTGCCAGCAGAGAACAAAGCACAGGGGATGAGCAGTTCTTC.

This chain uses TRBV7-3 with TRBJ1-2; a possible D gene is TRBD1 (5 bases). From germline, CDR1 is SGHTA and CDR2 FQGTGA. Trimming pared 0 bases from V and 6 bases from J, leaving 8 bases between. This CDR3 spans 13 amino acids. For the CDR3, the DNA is TGTGCCAGCAGCTTAACCACAGGAAATGGCTACACCTTC. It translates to CASSLTTGNGYTF.

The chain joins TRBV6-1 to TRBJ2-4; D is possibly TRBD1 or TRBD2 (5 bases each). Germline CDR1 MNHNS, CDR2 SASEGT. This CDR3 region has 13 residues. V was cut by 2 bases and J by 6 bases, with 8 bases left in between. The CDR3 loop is CASSEYGTNIQYF. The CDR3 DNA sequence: TGTGCCAGCAGTGAATATGGGACAAACATTCAGTACTTC.